This T cell receptor (beta chain) was sequenced for a study of tumor and adjacent non-tumor tissue in lung cancer. Study overall: Patients comprised about a dozen adenocarcinoma, a couple of squamous cell carcinoma and 1 small cell lung cancer. On average, productive TCRbeta reads reached roughly 4 million per sample.

Study outcomes and limitations: Tumor tissue had significantly higher TCR diversity than normal lung.

Three rounds of nested PCR, following a modified ARM-PCR protocol, produced the TCRbeta library. TCRdb fed the multiplex PCR reads into MiXCR, producing one record per CDR3 protein. This table has 65,000 to 70,000 distinct CDR3 sequences, 50% to 60% appearing once. As regards this clonotype: Its antigen remains unknown. Compared with germline, one end of the junction differs, possibly owing to a read error.

RNA was extracted from bulk tissue without any cell sorting. Donors were chemotherapy-naive, newly diagnosed lung cancer surgical patients in China, August–late 2014. The sequenced sample consisted of lung tumor tissue. The TCR was taken from a man aged 50 to 59 with non-small cell lung cancer.

In DNA, the CDR3 is TGTACCAGCAGTACAGCAGATACGCAGCATTTT. Its translation: CTSSTADTQHF. The J gene is TRBJ2-3, the V gene TRBV6-1; no clear D gene. The tail of the sequence fits TRBJ1-5 better, so the J call may be wrong. Germline-derived CDR1 and CDR2 are MNHNS and SASEGT. The CDR3 contains 11 residues.